This passage covers 18 T cell receptor beta chains from one sample sequenced in a study of blood T cell repertoires in COVID-19. Method: immunoSEQ multiplex PCR; TCRdb's copy keeps in-frame clones and lacks some. In the table there are approximately 190,000 clones, under 85% of which are singletons. Material for sequencing was peripheral blood. The receptor source for this set is a woman aged 40 to 50 with acute or convalescent COVID-19.

The chain couples TRBV6-5 to TRBJ2-5, with D possibly TRBD1 on 6 matching bases. Germline V gene lookup returns CDR1 MNHEY and CDR2 SVGAGI. This CDR3 has 13 residues. Deletions cut 7 bases from V and 6 bases from J, with 15 bases between. The CDR3 DNA is TGTGCCAGCACACAGGGTTTGGGAAAGACCCAGTACTTC. It is translated as CASTQGLGKTQYF.

This chain connects TRBV4-1 to TRBJ2-1, with TRBD2 identical over 7 bases. The V gene's germline CDR1 is MGHRA and CDR2 YSYEKL. After removal of 0 bases from V and 3 bases from J, the junction contained 5 bases not matched to a gene. This CDR3 is built from 16 residues. CDR3 DNA: TGCGCCAGCAGCCAAGATTTCGGGGGGATCTACAATGAGCAGTTCTTC. Its protein is CASSQDFGGIYNEQFF.

This clone is a singleton in its sample. The CDR3 coding sequence is TGTGCCTGGGTTATAAGAGCCTCAGGGACCCAGTACTTC. This sequence encodes CAWVIRASGTQYF. This chain links TRBV30 with TRBJ2-5; no clear D gene. Trimming removed 5 bases from V and 7 bases from J, with 17 bases in between. Germline loops: CDR1 GTSNPN, CDR2 SVGIG (reference sequence). The CDR3 contains 13 residues.

CDR3 in DNA: TGTGCCAGCAGTTTGAAGCTTTCCTATGGCTACACCTTC. This encodes CASSLKLSYGYTF. The chain joins TRBV27 to TRBJ1-2; D is unresolved. This CDR3 is built from 13 residues. CDR1 is MNHEY, CDR2 SMNVEV, per germline (reference sequence). V was clipped by 3 bases and J by 4 bases, with 9 bases between them.

The chain uses TRBV29-1 and TRBJ2-1; possible D gene TRBD2, 6 bases. With 7 bases removed from V and 7 bases from J, the gap between germline ends came to 14 bases. This CDR3 contains 12 residues. Per germline, CDR1 SQVTM and CDR2 ANQGSEA. This chain's CDR3 is CSGGRETNEQFF. The CDR3 nucleotides read TGCAGCGGGGGACGGGAGACTAATGAGCAGTTCTTC.

This clone was detected only once. V usage is TRBV7-7 and J usage is TRBJ2-1; 8 nucleotides line up with TRBD2. Germline trimming cut 5 bases from V and 0 bases from J; bases unmatched to any gene: 15. This CDR3 spans 19 amino acids. Per germline, CDR1 SSHAT and CDR2 FNYEAQ (reference sequence). CDR3 in amino acids: CASSPRILLSGSSYNEQFF. The CDR3 DNA reads TGTGCCAGCAGCCCTCGAATCCTCCTAAGCGGGAGCTCCTACAATGAGCAGTTCTTC.

The chain joins TRBV6-5 to TRBJ1-1; unclear D gene. This CDR3 spans 12 amino acids. The germline CDR1 and CDR2 sequences are MNHEY and SVGAGI. Deletions cut 7 bases from V and 6 bases from J, with 12 bases between. CDR3 in amino acids: CASKREGSEAFF. The CDR3 DNA reads TGTGCCAGCAAGAGAGAGGGCTCTGAAGCTTTCTTT.

The chain employs TRBV3-1 (or the pseudogene TRBV3-2) and TRBJ2-1; TRBD2 matches 9 bases. The V and J ends lost 6 bases and 14 bases, in that order; junction bases with no gene match: 26. From germline, CDR1 is LGHDT and CDR2 YNNKEL (reference sequence). The CDR3 loop spans 18 amino acids. The CDR3 loop reads CASSLMGTRPGLAPREFF. The CDR3 DNA is TGTGCCAGCAGTCTCATGGGGACGCGGCCGGGACTAGCTCCCCGGGAGTTCTTC.

V usage is TRBV11-2 and J usage is TRBJ1-6, with D tentatively TRBD1 (5 bases). V was cut by 7 bases and J by 9 bases, with 10 bases left in between. This CDR3 spans 12 amino acids. Germline CDR1 SGHAT, CDR2 FQNNGV. The CDR3: CASKAGVSPLHF. As DNA, the CDR3 is TGTGCCAGCAAAGCGGGGGTTTCACCCCTCCACTTT.

This clone was picked up one time. The J gene is TRBJ1-1, the V gene TRBV18, with a weak D call TRBD1 (5 bases). CDR3 length: 13 amino acids. Trimming stripped 5 bases from V and 1 base from J, with 8 bases between. Germline loops: CDR1 KGHSH, CDR2 LQKENI. The CDR3 region has the DNA TGTGCCAGCTCAATCGGGGGGAACACTGAAGCTTTCTTT. This translates into CASSIGGNTEAFF.

The chain carries TRBV5-1 and TRBJ2-2; 10 positions match TRBD2. Losses at the gene ends were 1 base for V and 4 bases for J; bases not matched to a gene: 7. Germline CDR1 SGHRS, CDR2 YFSETQ. CDR3 length: 17 amino acids. The CDR3 spells CASSLRAGGLPTGELFF. The CDR3 DNA is TGCGCCAGCAGCTTGCGAGCGGGGGGGCTACCCACCGGGGAGCTGTTTTTT.

The chain links TRBV14 to TRBJ2-2; no clear D gene. This CDR3 contains 11 residues. In germline, CDR1 is SGHDN, CDR2 FVKESK. V lost 7 bases and J 7 bases, leaving 7 bases between the germline ends. The CDR3 region is CASKNYGELFF. The CDR3 DNA follows: TGTGCCAGCAAAAATTACGGGGAGCTGTTTTTT.

This clone was observed a single time. The chain carries TRBV6-5 and TRBJ2-7, with 10 bases aligning to TRBD1. CDR3 length: 14 amino acids. The germline V gene encodes CDR1 MNHEY and CDR2 SVGAGI. The V gene end was trimmed by 6 bases and the J gene end by 4 bases; junction bases not matched to a gene: 6. The CDR3 nucleotides are TGTGCCAGCAGGCCGGGACAGGGGACTTACGAGCAGTACTTC. Protein product: CASRPGQGTYEQYF.

The chain uses TRBV11-1 and TRBJ1-2; perhaps TRBD1 as D (5 bases). The CDR3 length is 13 residues. In germline, CDR1 is SGHAT, CDR2 FQDESV (reference sequence). Trimming shortened V by 0 bases and J by 7 bases, and 9 bases separated the two germline ends. The CDR3 loop is CASSLAGEVGYTF. The CDR3 region has the DNA TGTGCCAGCAGCTTAGCAGGGGAGGTTGGCTACACCTTC.

The chain links TRBV15 to TRBJ1-6, with TRBD1 matching over 10 bases. Germline V gives CDR1 LNHNV, CDR2 YYDKDF (reference sequence). Losses at the gene ends were 8 bases for V and 9 bases for J; bases not matched to a gene: 4. CDR3 length: 13 residues. CDR3 in amino acids: CATSGTGVSPLHF. CDR3 sequence (DNA): TGTGCCACCTCCGGGACAGGGGTTTCACCCCTCCACTTT.

J is TRBJ1-2 and V is TRBV18; no reliable D call. Germline lookup yields CDR1 KGHSH and CDR2 LQKENI. The CDR3 has 13 amino acids. V was pared by 4 bases and J by 3 bases, with 9 bases between. CDR3 in amino acids: CASSLRRDYGYTF. The CDR3 DNA reads TGTGCCAGCTCACTCCGACGGGACTATGGCTACACCTTC.

The gene calls are TRBV6-2 or TRBV6-3 and TRBJ2-5, with 7 bases that match TRBD2. Germline values: CDR1 MNHEY, CDR2 SVGEGT. J lost 1 base, V lost 4 bases, and 6 bases had no gene match. This CDR3 contains 15 residues. CDR3 loop: CASSSLADSQETQYF. CDR3 DNA sequence: TGTGCCAGCAGTTCCCTAGCGGATTCCCAAGAGACCCAGTACTTC.

This clone appeared a single time. The rearrangement links TRBV27 to TRBJ1-4; D might be TRBD1 (6 bases). V gave up 5 bases and J gave up 4 bases, with 11 bases separating them. Germline V CDR1 and CDR2: MNHEY, SMNVEV (reference sequence). The CDR3 sequence is 14 residues long. The CDR3 region has the DNA TGTGCCAGCAGTCCCCCGGGACATAATGAAAAACTGTTTTTT. Amino acid sequence: CASSPPGHNEKLFF.